Presented here are 8 T cell receptor beta chains from one specimen sequenced in a study of blood T cell repertoires in COVID-19. Clones were sequenced by immunoSEQ multiplex PCR, and TCRdb holds only the in-frame ones, with some missing. The profile shows around 66,000 clones, roughly 78% of them singletons. Sequenced sample: peripheral blood. All receptors derive from a human donor in a cohort sampled during active COVID-19.

The gene calls are TRBV7-9 and TRBJ2-5, with D tentatively TRBD1 (6 bases). This CDR3 comprises 15 residues. Germline CDR1 reads SEHNR; CDR2 reads FQNEAQ (reference sequence). Trimming removed 3 bases from V and 2 bases from J, with 13 bases in between. The CDR3 reads CASSFGGGGQETQYF. The CDR3 DNA follows: TGTGCCAGCAGCTTCGGTGGGGGCGGGCAAGAGACCCAGTACTTC.

V is TRBV6-1 and J is TRBJ1-4; D remains unclear. CDR3 length equals 13 residues. V was clipped by 1 base and J by 8 bases, with 8 bases between them. The germline V gene encodes CDR1 MNHNS and CDR2 SASEGT. DNA of the CDR3: TGTGCCAGCAGTGAAGGAGGGCGGGAAAAACTGTTTTTT. It yields the protein CASSEGGREKLFF.

The chain carries TRBV7-9 and TRBJ2-5; D is possibly TRBD2 (5 bases). This CDR3 region has 14 residues. V was shortened by 2 bases and J by 2 bases, with 9 bases between the two germline ends. CDR1 is SEHNR and CDR2 is FQNEAQ in the germline V gene (reference sequence). The CDR3 region has the DNA TGTGCCAGCAGCTTATGGAGCGGACAAGAGACCCAGTACTTC. It is translated as CASSLWSGQETQYF.

V gene TRBV12-3 or TRBV12-4 combines with J gene TRBJ1-5, with TRBD1 as a possible D gene (5 bases). The length of the CDR3 is 13 residues. Trimming left V 4 bases short and J 7 bases short, with 11 bases between. The CDR3 reads CASSYGGRQPQHF. The DNA for the CDR3 is TGTGCCAGCAGTTACGGGGGGAGGCAGCCCCAGCATTTT.

The V gene is TRBV7-8, the J gene TRBJ2-3, with 8 bases lining up with TRBD2. The CDR3 sequence is 15 residues long. The ends lost 0 bases at V and 9 bases at J; junction bases unmatched: 8. Per germline, CDR1 SGHVS and CDR2 FQNEAQ. The CDR3, as DNA: TGTGCCAGCAGCTTAGCGCGGCTAGCGGGCAGAACGCAGTATTTT. Translation gives CASSLARLAGRTQYF.

In its sample, this clone was seen once. The chain has TRBV6-2 or TRBV6-3 and TRBJ1-4, with 8 positions matching TRBD1. From germline, CDR1 is MNHEY and CDR2 SVGEGT. Trimming removed 5 bases from V and 7 bases from J; junction bases left unmatched: 6. The CDR3 has 14 amino acids. CDR3 residues: CASSPDRDREKLFF. CDR3 nucleotide sequence: TGTGCCAGCAGTCCGGACAGGGATCGTGAAAAACTGTTTTTT.

The CDR3 coding sequence is TGTGCCATCGGAGGAGCGGGACTAACAACCTACAATGAGCAGTTCTTC. Translated: CAIGGAGLTTYNEQFF. This chain connects TRBV10-3 to TRBJ2-1; 7 bases align to TRBD2. The V and J ends lost 8 bases and 2 bases, in that order; junction bases with no gene match: 12. Germline CDR1 ENHRY, CDR2 SYGVKD. This CDR3 spans 16 amino acids.

The chain is built from TRBV6-2 or TRBV6-3 and TRBJ1-2; TRBD1 matches at 10 bases. J was trimmed by 8 bases and V by 5 bases; bases with no gene match: 5. The V gene's germline CDR1 is MNHEY and CDR2 SVGEGT. The CDR3 sequence is 13 residues long. The CDR3 region is CASSDRGRNGYTF. CDR3 nucleotides: TGTGCCAGCAGTGACAGGGGGCGAAACGGCTACACCTTC.